Reported below is one T cell receptor beta chain. Its antigen is not identified. Compared with germline, one end of the junction differs, possibly owing to a read error. The data were obtained in a study of cytomegalovirus exposure and HLA in healthy donors. General study findings and limits: V- and J-gene trimming of TCR beta was linked (in a later analysis) to a missense DCLRE1C variant.

Primers: 60 Vbeta forward and 13 Jbeta reverse. Method: immunoSEQ multiplex PCR; TCRdb's copy keeps in-frame clones and lacks some. The sample totals around 29,000 clones; its top ten clones hold 0.71%. The CDR3 has 13 amino acids. CDR1 SGHRS and CDR2 YFSETQ come from the germline V gene. V usage is TRBV5-1 and J usage is TRBJ1-2; maybe TRBD1 (6 bases). The sample consisted of PBMCs. This sequence originates from a man in his thirties or forties in good health and CMV-seronegative. The CDR3 is CAGSLIIGGGYTF. The CDR3, as DNA: TGCGCCGGCAGCTTGATTATAGGGGGAGGCTACACCTTC.